The source of this T cell receptor (beta chain) is a study of shared clonotypes between healthy human individuals. Study results and caveats: It was anticipated that sequencing depth would influence how many clonotypes donors shared.

Remarks on this clone: Its antigen remains unidentified.

The germline V gene has CDR1 MNHNY and CDR2 SVGAGI (reference sequence). V lost 2 bases and J 9 bases, leaving 11 bases between the germline ends. The CDR3 is 13 amino acids. Sequencing was performed with immunoSEQ multiplex PCR; in TCRdb, only in-frame clones are kept and a portion is missing. The data show some 550,000 clones, roughly 97% seen once. The donors were adults (healthy and HIV-negative) with no recent acute infections or vaccinations. Each donor was a Caucasian adult residing in Nashville, Tennessee. Splitting of CD4+ cells produced CD45RA+ naive and CD45RA-negative memory subsets. The source of this sequence is a woman aged 25 to 39 in good health. Sequencing used naive CD4+ T cells sorted from blood. The subset is: CD45RA+ positively selected. This chain connects TRBV6-6 to TRBJ2-4, with D possibly being TRBD1 or TRBD2 (5 bases each). The CDR3 DNA reads as TGTGCCAGCAGTTACCAACGGGACCGCATTCAGTACTTC. This gives the protein CASSYQRDRIQYF.